These T cell receptor beta chains were read from a single sample in a study of cytomegalovirus exposure and HLA in healthy donors. Assay used: immunoSEQ multiplex PCR; TCRdb lists only in-frame clones, some missing. The sample includes under 200,000 clones, 60% to 80% seen only once; the top ten take 2.5% to 3.5%. Sequencing input: PBMCs. The receptor set was obtained from a man aged 40-49 years in good health and CMV-seronegative. Both conserved end residues are part of each CDR3. Fields, in order: D gene, clone size, J gene, V gene, CDR3 DNA, CDR3 protein. D genes are given only for firm matches. A clone size is listed for some rows: how often the clone was seen (once, few, many), or a class if it is expanded.

d_gene: -; abundance: -; j_gene: TRBJ2-5; v_gene: TRBV6-5; CDR3nt: TGTGCCAGCAGTTCTCGGACAGTCGGAGAGACCCAGTACTTC; CDR3aa: CASSSRTVGETQYF
d_gene: TRBD2; abundance: -; j_gene: TRBJ2-5; v_gene: TRBV5-4; CDR3nt: TGTGCCAGCAGCCCCGCCCGAACTAGCGGTGAAGAGACCCAGTACTTC; CDR3aa: CASSPARTSGEETQYF
d_gene: TRBD1; abundance: -; j_gene: TRBJ1-2; v_gene: TRBV7-9; CDR3nt: TGTGCCAGCAGCCCAGGGGGACTGAACTATGGCTACACCTTC; CDR3aa: CASSPGGLNYGYTF
d_gene: TRBD2; abundance: few; j_gene: TRBJ2-1; v_gene: TRBV4-3; CDR3nt: TGCGCCAGCAGCCAAGAGGTCGGGGGGGCTGTGGGGTCCTACAATGAGCAGTTCTTC; CDR3aa: CASSQEVGGAVGSYNEQFF
d_gene: TRBD2; abundance: -; j_gene: TRBJ2-3; v_gene: TRBV18; CDR3nt: TGTGCCAGCTCGCCTAGCGGGGGGATCACAGATACGCAGTATTTT; CDR3aa: CASSPSGGITDTQYF
d_gene: TRBD1; abundance: -; j_gene: TRBJ1-2; v_gene: TRBV6-5; CDR3nt: TGTGCCAGCAGTCCTCGACAGGGTCGGTATGGCTACACCTTC; CDR3aa: CASSPRQGRYGYTF
d_gene: -; abundance: -; j_gene: TRBJ1-3; v_gene: TRBV2; CDR3nt: TGTGCCAGCAGTGTTACAGGGAATGGAAACACCATATATTTT; CDR3aa: CASSVTGNGNTIYF
d_gene: TRBD1; abundance: few; j_gene: TRBJ1-5; v_gene: TRBV4-2; CDR3nt: TGTGCCAGCAGCCAACCGGGACAGGGCCAACAGCCCCAGCATTTT; CDR3aa: CASSQPGQGQQPQHF
d_gene: TRBD2; abundance: -; j_gene: TRBJ2-3; v_gene: TRBV28; CDR3nt: TGTGCCAGCAGTCCGCGGGGGAGCACAGATACGCAGTATTTT; CDR3aa: CASSPRGSTDTQYF
d_gene: TRBD2; abundance: -; j_gene: TRBJ2-7; v_gene: TRBV2; CDR3nt: TGTGCCAGCAGGGGGGTCTCGGGGGGGCCCTACGAGCAGTACTTC; CDR3aa: CASRGVSGGPYEQYF
d_gene: TRBD2; abundance: -; j_gene: TRBJ2-5; v_gene: TRBV30; CDR3nt: TGTGCCTGGAGTGTTATAGCGGGAGGGGAGACCCAGTACTTC; CDR3aa: CAWSVIAGGETQYF
d_gene: -; abundance: -; j_gene: TRBJ1-2; v_gene: TRBV4-2; CDR3nt: TGTGCCAGCAGCCAAGAGGCAGGGTGGAAAGACTATGGCTACACCTTC; CDR3aa: CASSQEAGWKDYGYTF
d_gene: TRBD2; abundance: -; j_gene: TRBJ2-3; v_gene: TRBV7-2; CDR3nt: TGTGCCAGCAGCCCCACACCCAGCGGGGGGGCGGATACGCAGTATTTT; CDR3aa: CASSPTPSGGADTQYF
d_gene: TRBD2; abundance: -; j_gene: TRBJ2-1; v_gene: TRBV7-8; CDR3nt: TGTGCCAGCATTCTCAGCGGGGCCCACTACAATGAGCAGTTCTTC; CDR3aa: CASILSGAHYNEQFF
d_gene: -; abundance: few; j_gene: TRBJ1-1; v_gene: TRBV30; CDR3nt: TGTGCCTGGAGTGTATACAGGACGAACACTGAAGCTTTCTTT; CDR3aa: CAWSVYRTNTEAFF
d_gene: TRBD2; abundance: -; j_gene: TRBJ2-3; v_gene: TRBV7-9; CDR3nt: TGTTCCAGCAGCTGGGCTAGCGGGACGACAGATACGCAGTATTTT; CDR3aa: CSSSWASGTTDTQYF
d_gene: -; abundance: few; j_gene: TRBJ2-4; v_gene: TRBV7-2; CDR3nt: TGTGCCAGCAGCAGCGACGGTTACATTCAGTACTTC; CDR3aa: CASSSDGYIQYF